The 2 T cell receptor beta chains reported below all come from one sample, sequenced in a study of post-analysis software for immune sequencing data. Included in the TCR beta cDNA libraries were unique molecular identifiers. TCRdb processed the PCR reads anew with MiXCR; each CDR3 protein has one entry. This table holds hundreds of thousands of distinct CDR3 sequences, 25% to 30% found once. Antigens for these TCRs are unknown. General study points: Comparison of patients with controls showed a handful of TRBV segments more frequent in patients, TRBV5-6, TRBV5-1 and TRBV20-1 among them.

The sequencing input was blood. The receptors here all came from a girl aged 5-17 years with multiple sclerosis.

This clonotype occurred a few times. This chain joins TRBV15 and TRBJ2-2; 7 nucleotides match TRBD1. CDR1 is LNHNV and CDR2 is YYDKDF in the germline V gene (reference sequence). The CDR3 sequence is 15 residues long. V was clipped by 0 bases and J by 2 bases; unmatched bases: 0. The CDR3 spells CATSREGGNTGELFF. CDR3 bases: TGTGCCACCAGCAGAGAAGGGGGCAACACCGGGGAGCTGTTTTTT.

The V and J genes are TRBV7-2 and TRBJ1-2; D ambiguous. Trimming removed 5 bases from V and 6 bases from J, with 25 bases in between. CDR1 is SGHTA and CDR2 is FQGNSA in the germline V gene. This CDR3 is built from 17 residues. CDR3 sequence reads: CASSPRREALLLHGYTF. The CDR3 DNA follows: TGTGCCAGCAGCCCCCGTCGGGAGGCCCTACTCCTCCATGGCTACACCTTC. Filled out from reference TRBV7-2 and TRBJ1-2, the complete variable domain reads GAGVSQSPSNKVTEKGKDVELRCDPISGHTALYWYRQSLGQGLEFLIYFQGNSAPDKSGLPSDRFSAERTGGSVSTLTIQRTQQEDSAVYLCASSPRREALLLHGYTFGSGTRLTVV.